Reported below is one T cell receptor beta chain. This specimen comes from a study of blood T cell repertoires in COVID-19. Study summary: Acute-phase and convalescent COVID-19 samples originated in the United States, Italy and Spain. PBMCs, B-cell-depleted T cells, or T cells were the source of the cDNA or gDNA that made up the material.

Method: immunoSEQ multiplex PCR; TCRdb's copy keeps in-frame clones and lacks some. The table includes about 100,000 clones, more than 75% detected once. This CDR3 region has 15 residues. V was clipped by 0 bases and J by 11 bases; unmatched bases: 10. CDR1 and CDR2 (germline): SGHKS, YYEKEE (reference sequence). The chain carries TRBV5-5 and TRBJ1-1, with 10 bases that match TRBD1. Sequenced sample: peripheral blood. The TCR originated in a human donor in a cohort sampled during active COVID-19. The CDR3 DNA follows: TGTGCCAGCAGCTTGGGACAGGGGGCGTCGGGTTCGGCTTTCTTT. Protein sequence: CASSLGQGASGSAFF.